The 6 T cell receptor beta chains listed next were all sequenced from one sample in a study of human T cells and chemical hapten exposure (dated by TCRdb to the early 2020s). Libraries were made using RACE. Sequencing was carried out with a NextSeq 500. The public reads were quality trimmed at Q25 with fastp and then assembled into clones with MiXCR by TCRdb, keeping productive beta chains. Every CDR3 protein is listed once, alongside the most common genes and DNA of its rows. For this sample there are about 45,000 distinct CDR3 sequences; roughly 4.5% appear just once. The leading ten clones occupy under 7% of the sample. The time point label, read with the paper, signifies: healthy volunteer bleed at 2 weeks. Total RNA was isolated from unfractionated whole blood collected in Tempus Blood RNA tubes. Sequenced material: whole blood. The receptors stem from a human donor in good health. Some clones in this sample may be carry-over from other donors' samples.

This rearrangement joins TRBV4-1 to TRBJ1-4; 7 positions match TRBD1. V gave up 11 bases and J gave up 0 bases; unmatched junction bases: 15. CDR1 and CDR2 from the germline V gene are MGHRA and YSYEKL. The CDR3 runs to 17 residues. The CDR3 is CAGNYPGQETTNEKLFF. In nucleotides, the CDR3 is TGCGCCGGCAATTACCCAGGACAGGAGACAACTAATGAAAAACTGTTTTTT.

This clonotype came up many times. V and J are TRBV28 and TRBJ1-3; no clear D. The CDR3 sequence is 13 residues long. The V and J ends lost 7 bases and 1 base respectively, with 8 bases between them. Germline V gives CDR1 MDHEN, CDR2 SYDVKM. CDR3 in DNA: TGTGCCAGCATGAAGAGATCTGGAAACACCATATATTTT. Encoded protein: CASMKRSGNTIYF.

The V and J genes are TRBV5-1 and TRBJ2-1; TRBD2 matches at 8 bases. The CDR3 length is 16 residues. V was clipped by 3 bases and J by 3 bases; unmatched bases: 8. CDR1 and CDR2 (germline): SGHRS, YFSETQ. Here the CDR3 reads CASSSSREDLYNEQFF. The CDR3 bases are TGCGCCAGCAGCTCTTCGCGGGAGGACCTCTACAATGAGCAGTTCTTC.

This clonotype was recorded a few times. The chain joins TRBV5-1 to TRBJ2-4; 7 nucleotides line up with TRBD1. The V segment lost 0 bases and the J segment 6 bases; nucleotides outside the gene matches: 0. CDR1 is SGHRS and CDR2 is YFSETQ in the germline V gene. There are 13 residues in the CDR3. DNA for the CDR3: TGCGCCAGCAGCTTGGGACAGGGAAACATTCAGTACTTC. The encoded protein is CASSLGQGNIQYF.

This clonotype occurred many times. The rearrangement uses TRBV6-5 and TRBJ2-6, with 7 bases identical to TRBD2. This CDR3 has 15 residues. V lost 5 bases and J lost 2; bases outside the gene matches: 3. Germline CDR1 reads MNHEY; CDR2 reads SVGAGI. The CDR3 sequence: CASSPAGAGANVLTF. CDR3 bases: TGTGCCAGCAGTCCCGCGGGGGCTGGGGCCAACGTCCTGACTTTC.

This clonotype is medium-sized in the sample. The V call is TRBV29-1, the J call TRBJ2-3; tentative D call: TRBD2 (5 bases). In germline, CDR1 is SQVTM, CDR2 ANQGSEA. This CDR3 comprises 14 residues. V lost 7 bases and J 7 bases, leaving 21 bases between the germline ends. The CDR3 is CSGLGVSLRHTQYF. The CDR3 DNA follows: TGCAGCGGACTGGGAGTTAGCTTGAGACATACGCAGTATTTT.